The clone carrying this T cell receptor (beta chain) was seen only once. What it recognizes is unknown. The entry originates in a study of shared clonotypes between healthy human individuals. Study-level background: Every donor yielded three CD4 naive, three CD4 memory, two CD8 naive and one CD8 memory plate. Findings of the study overall: In contrast to clonotypes shared by all four donors, non-shared clonotypes had lower generation probabilities. It was expected that sequencing depth would affect clonotype sharing among donors.

In the authors' workflow: ImmunoSEQ junction-only sequences lacked quality scores, so their filtering differed. The repertoire was sequenced with immunoSEQ multiplex PCR; TCRdb's copy has only in-frame clones and lacks some. V and J calls and clone size are as listed in that table; D and trimming were resolved from the DNA. There are 800,000 to 950,000 clones in the sample; 90% to 98% occur only once, and under 0.25% lies in the top ten. The V gene's germline CDR1 is MNHEY and CDR2 SVGAGI. The CDR3 extends over 16 amino acids. With 2 bases clipped from V and 0 bases from J, the junction kept 6 bases outside the gene matches. It was CD45RO-negative cells, positively selected for CCR7, that made up naive CD8 cells, with terminally differentiated effector memory CD45RA+ cells excluded.

This TCR was recovered from a young man in good health. Source material: naive CD8+ T cells sorted from blood. The chain employs TRBV6-5 and TRBJ2-7, with 8 bases that match TRBD1. This chain's CDR3 is CASSYASGTGSYEQYF. DNA of the CDR3: TGTGCCAGCAGTTACGCCTCCGGGACAGGCTCCTACGAGCAGTACTTC.